This T cell receptor beta chain was profiled in a study of OX40 agonist ivuxolimab in advanced cancers. This CDR3 is 13 amino acids long. Trimming stripped 4 bases from V and 5 bases from J, with 11 bases between. The V gene's germline CDR1 is SNHLY and CDR2 FYNNEI. Produced via immunoSEQ multiplex PCR; TCRdb's table is partial and in-frame only. The table records about 150,000 clones, approximately 94% of them present only once. Sequencing used CD4+ or CD8+ T cells sorted from blood, obtained in a trial of the OX40 agonist ivuxolimab. The TCR sequence derives from an adult with an advanced solid tumor such as melanoma, head and neck, liver or kidney cancer. The rearrangement joins TRBV2 to TRBJ2-5; D may be TRBD1 (6 bases). Written as DNA, the CDR3 is TGTGCCAGCAGTGTCCCAGGGGTGGAGACCCAGTACTTC. Translating gives CASSVPGVETQYF.